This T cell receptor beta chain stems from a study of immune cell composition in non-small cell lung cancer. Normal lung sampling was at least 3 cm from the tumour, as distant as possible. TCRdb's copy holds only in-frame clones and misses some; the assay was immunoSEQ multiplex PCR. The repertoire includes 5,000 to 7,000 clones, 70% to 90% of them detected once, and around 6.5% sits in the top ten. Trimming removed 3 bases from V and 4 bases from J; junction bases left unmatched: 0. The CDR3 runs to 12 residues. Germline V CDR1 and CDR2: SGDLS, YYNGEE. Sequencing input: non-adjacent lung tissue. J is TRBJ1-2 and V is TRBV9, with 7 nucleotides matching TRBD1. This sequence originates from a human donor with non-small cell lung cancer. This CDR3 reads CASSGQGYGYTF. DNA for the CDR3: TGTGCCAGCAGCGGACAGGGCTATGGCTACACCTTC.